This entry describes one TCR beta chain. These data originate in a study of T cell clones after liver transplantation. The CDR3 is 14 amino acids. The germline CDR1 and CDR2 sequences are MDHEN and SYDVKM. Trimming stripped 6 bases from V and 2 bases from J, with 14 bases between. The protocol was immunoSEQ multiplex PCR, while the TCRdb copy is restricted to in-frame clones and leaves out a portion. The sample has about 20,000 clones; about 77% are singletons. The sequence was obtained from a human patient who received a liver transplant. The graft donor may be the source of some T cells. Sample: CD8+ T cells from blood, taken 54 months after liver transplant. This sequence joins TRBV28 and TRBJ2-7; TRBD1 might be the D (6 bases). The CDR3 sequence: CASSYRDTAYEQYF. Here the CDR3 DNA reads TGTGCCAGCAGCTACAGGGACACCGCCTACGAGCAGTACTTC.